The 2 T cell receptor beta chains given below trace back to one sample, sequenced in a study of CD8 T cells in seronegative destructive rheumatoid arthritis (dated by TCRdb to about 2020). To prepare the library, the immunoSEQ multiplex PCR assay was applied. Entries here come from immuneACCESS through TCRdb and include only in-frame sequences with V and J called. Some clones fail to appear in such tables; in the studies checked, an unresolved V gene covers under half of the shortfall, and the cause of the remainder is unknown. This sample gives 10,000 to 15,000 clones in total; roughly four fifths of them show up just once. The ten largest clones represent roughly a quarter of the sample. The material sequenced was CD8+ T cells from blood. The source is a woman between 30 and 55 years old with seronegative destructive rheumatoid arthritis.

The chain has TRBV2 and TRBJ1-1, with 10 bases that match TRBD1. The CDR3 has 16 amino acids. CDR1 is SNHLY and CDR2 is FYNNEI in the germline V gene. V trimming: 10 bases; J trimming: 7 bases; junction bases outside the gene matches: 18. CDR3 loop: CATLAGTGEDPNEAFF. CDR3 coding DNA: TGTGCCACCCTTGCCGGGACAGGGGAAGATCCCAATGAAGCTTTCTTT.

The chain links TRBV6-5 to TRBJ1-2; no firm D call. CDR1 and CDR2 (germline): MNHEY, SVGAGI. Trimming left V 1 base short and J 6 bases short, with 9 bases between. This CDR3 spans 13 amino acids. The CDR3 sequence is CASSYFPGDGYTF. Here the CDR3 DNA reads TGTGCCAGCAGTTACTTTCCGGGAGATGGCTACACCTTC.